Detailed here is one T cell receptor (beta chain). This sample was included in a study of blood T cells in healthy people across ages. The CDR3 covers 14 residues. Then a second PCR, running roughly 6 to 12 cycles, was carried out with a sample-barcoded 5' primer and a J-beta primer mix. TCRdb processed the 5' RACE reads anew with MiXCR; each CDR3 protein has one entry. The sample yields around 1,500,000 distinct CDR3 sequences, about 30% seen once. Isolation yielded PBMCs, at least 6 million per sample, in every case. Source material: blood. The V and J genes are TRBV12-3 or TRBV12-4 and TRBJ2-4; D gene ambiguous. The DNA end lines up better with TRBJ2-7; the J call may be wrong. This TCR was sampled from a woman aged 30 to 39 in good health. CDR3 sequence (DNA): TGTGCCAGCAGTTTAGCCGGACCTCGTGTCGAGCAGTACTTC. Encoded protein: CASSLAGPRVEQYF.